The 18 T cell receptor beta chains reported below all come from one sample, sequenced in a study of early T cells in non-severe SARS-CoV-2 infection. TCRdb passed the 5' RACE reads through MiXCR, listing each CDR3 protein once. The repertoire holds over 30,000 distinct CDR3 sequences, with 4.5% to 6% as singletons. Sequenced: whole blood. The origin of the receptors is an adult who was a healthcare worker with PCR-confirmed SARS-CoV-2 infection or an uninfected control (not recorded which).

This chain joins TRBV28 and TRBJ1-1; 7 nucleotides align to TRBD1. The CDR3 loop spans 13 amino acids. Germline-derived CDR1 and CDR2 are MDHEN and SYDVKM. Unmatched junction bases numbered 7, after V lost 8 bases and J lost 4 bases. DNA of the CDR3: TGTGCCAGCGTGACAGGGTGGGTCACTGAAGCTTTCTTT. It yields the protein CASVTGWVTEAFF.

The sample holds many counts of this clonotype. The V call is TRBV7-9, the J call TRBJ1-6, with 10 bases identical to TRBD1. V lost 3 bases to trimming and J lost 8 bases; unmatched junction nucleotides: 7. The CDR3 runs to 16 residues. Germline CDR1 is SEHNR and CDR2 is FQNEAQ (reference sequence). This CDR3 is CASSFGTGARDSPLHF. CDR3 coding DNA: TGTGCCAGCAGCTTCGGGACAGGGGCAAGAGATTCACCCCTCCACTTT.

As to this clonotype: It may be a read error: a sequence one base away is much more abundant. V and J are TRBV2 and TRBJ2-3; 10 positions match TRBD2. V shed 7 bases and J 3 bases; nucleotides not matched to a gene: 4. CDR1 and CDR2 from the germline V gene are SNHLY and FYNNEI. The CDR3 covers 14 residues. CDR3 nucleotides: TGTGCCAGCAAGTCTAGCGGGAGTACAGATACGCAGTATTTT. Its translation: CASKSSGSTDTQYF. The variable domain in full, with the rest retrieved from reference TRBV2 and TRBJ2-3, is EPEVTQTPSHQVTQMGQEVILRCVPISNHLYFYWYRQILGQKVEFLVSFYNNEISEKSEIFDDQFSVERPDGSNFTLKIRSTKLEDSAMYFCASKSSGSTDTQYFGPGTRLTVL.

This clonotype was counted at least ten times. The CDR3 here is CSAASGRSSYNEQFF. The CDR3 region has the DNA TGCAGTGCGGCCTCCGGGAGAAGCTCCTACAATGAGCAGTTCTTC. The chain combines TRBV20-1 with TRBJ2-1, with D possibly matching TRBD2 (6 bases). The V end was cut by 6 bases, the J end by 0 bases, with 15 bases between. Per the germline V gene, CDR1 is DFQATT and CDR2 is SNEGSKA (reference sequence). The CDR3 is 15 residues long.

The J gene is TRBJ2-7, the V gene TRBV6-1; no reliable D call. The CDR3 totals 12 residues. Germline-derived CDR1 and CDR2 are MNHNS and SASEGT. Deletions cut 2 bases from V and 3 bases from J, with 5 bases between. Written as DNA, the CDR3 is TGTGCCAGCAGTGAATTGCTCTACGAGCAGTACTTC. Its translation is CASSELLYEQYF.

The sample holds many counts of this clonotype. The genes are TRBV4-3 and TRBJ1-3, with D possibly matching TRBD1 (6 bases). V dropped 0 bases and J dropped 2 bases, with 20 bases sitting between them. Germline loops: CDR1 LGHNA, CDR2 YSLEER. This CDR3 spans 19 amino acids. The chain's CDR3 is CASSQDRSYQGRPGNTIYF. The CDR3 nucleotides read TGCGCCAGCAGCCAAGATAGAAGTTACCAGGGGAGGCCTGGAAACACCATATATTTT.

This clonotype was detected ten times or more. V is TRBV3-1 and J is TRBJ2-1; TRBD2 matches at 8 bases. CDR3 length: 17 residues. Germline V gives CDR1 LGHDT, CDR2 YNNKEL (reference sequence). Unmatched junction bases numbered 5, after V lost 1 base and J lost 0 bases. The CDR3 region has the DNA TGTGCCAGCAGCCAAGGAAGCGGGAGCCGCTCCTACAATGAGCAGTTCTTC. Amino acid sequence: CASSQGSGSRSYNEQFF.

In its sample, this clonotype was seen many times. The chain links TRBV18 to TRBJ1-1; 9 bases agree with TRBD1. Germline V gene lookup returns CDR1 KGHSH and CDR2 LQKENI. This CDR3 region has 16 residues. Trimming at V came to 3 bases and at J to 0 bases, leaving 5 bases not matched to a gene. The DNA for the CDR3 is TGTGCCAGCTCACCGGGACAGGGCAAACTGAACACTGAAGCTTTCTTT. Translation: CASSPGQGKLNTEAFF.

There are many counts of this clonotype. V gene TRBV10-1 combines with J gene TRBJ2-7, with D tentatively TRBD1 (6 bases). Germline V lookup: CDR1 WNHNN, CDR2 SYGVQD (reference sequence). This CDR3 comprises 13 residues. V lost 3 bases to trimming and J lost 2 bases, with 8 bases between them. The CDR3 DNA reads TGCGCCAGCAGTGACGGACAGCCCTACGAGCAGTACTTC. Its protein product is CASSDGQPYEQYF.

This clonotype was observed at least ten times. The chain has TRBV5-1 and TRBJ2-1; weak D call: TRBD2 (5 bases). This CDR3 has 17 amino acids. Germline V gene sequence: CDR1 SGHRS, CDR2 YFSETQ. Deletions cut 4 bases from V and 0 bases from J, with 17 bases between. The CDR3 DNA follows: TGCGCCAGCAGCAACTCCCAGCGGTTAAGCTCCTACAATGAGCAGTTCTTC. Its protein product is CASSNSQRLSSYNEQFF.

This clonotype was picked up many times. The chain joins TRBV3-1 to TRBJ1-4; D gene unclear. Trimming took off 4 bases at V and 7 bases at J, with 16 bases between the two ends. The CDR3 totals 15 residues. Germline loops: CDR1 LGHDT, CDR2 YNNKEL (reference sequence). The CDR3 loop reads CASSPLTGSSEKLFF. DNA for the CDR3: TGTGCCAGCAGCCCTTTGACGGGATCGAGTGAAAAACTGTTTTTT.

The CDR3 bases are TGTGCAAGTCGCGCCGGTAGCGGGAGCCCTCGGGGGACCCAGTACTTC. Its protein is CASRAGSGSPRGTQYF. The chain is built from TRBV12-2 and TRBJ2-5; TRBD2 is taken as the D call from the table, unchecked against the DNA. TRBV12-2 counts as a pseudogene. CDR3 length equals 16 residues.

This clonotype was observed at least ten times. The chain joins TRBV24-1 to TRBJ2-7, with D possibly being TRBD2 (5 bases). This CDR3 comprises 17 residues. Trimming took off 2 bases at V and 2 bases at J, with 18 bases between the two ends. Germline CDR1 and CDR2: KGHDR and SFDVKD. In DNA form, the CDR3 reads TGTGCCACCAGTGATTGGGGAGCGTCCCCCCGTACCTACGAGCAGTACGTC. Amino acid sequence: CATSDWGASPRTYEQYV.

The sample holds many counts of this clonotype. The rearrangement uses TRBV13 and TRBJ2-1, with 9 nucleotides matching TRBD2. CDR3 size: 12 residues. The trim removed 10 bases at V and 9 bases at J, leaving 7 bases unmatched. Germline-derived CDR1 and CDR2 are PRHDT and FYEKMQ (reference sequence). CDR3 DNA sequence: TGTGCCACCCAGCGGGAGGCTGGTGAGCAGTTCTTC. The encoded protein is CATQREAGEQFF.

This clonotype was observed a handful of times. The rearrangement links TRBV7-2 to TRBJ2-1; 7 positions agree with TRBD2. The V and J ends lost 5 bases and 6 bases, in that order; junction bases with no gene match: 4. Looked up from germline, CDR1 is SGHTA and CDR2 is FQGNSA. This CDR3 is built from 13 residues. The CDR3 region is CASSTGLSNEQFF. CDR3 sequence (DNA): TGTGCCAGCAGCACGGGACTATCCAATGAGCAGTTCTTC.

This clonotype showed up just a few times. The chain is built from TRBV5-1 and TRBJ2-7; TRBD1 or TRBD2 may be the D gene (5 bases each). The ends were cut back, 0 bases at V and 0 bases at J, with 10 bases in the middle. CDR3 length: 15 residues. Per the germline V gene, CDR1 is SGHRS and CDR2 is YFSETQ. The CDR3 DNA follows: TGCGCCAGCAGCTTGGGGCCAGGGAGCTCCTACGAGCAGTACTTC. As protein: CASSLGPGSSYEQYF.

This clonotype was detected ten times or more. This chain joins TRBV10-1 and TRBJ1-1; no definite D call. Germline CDR1 is WNHNN and CDR2 is SYGVQD (reference sequence). The CDR3 runs to 13 residues. Deletions cut 8 bases from V and 0 bases from J, with 10 bases between. The CDR3 protein is CASSPTVNTEAFF. CDR3 DNA: TGCGCCAGCTCTCCCACAGTGAACACTGAAGCTTTCTTT.

This clonotype was picked up many times. V and J are TRBV20-1 and TRBJ1-1; maybe TRBD1 (6 bases). The germline V gene encodes CDR1 DFQATT and CDR2 SNEGSKA (reference sequence). The ends were cut back, 1 base at V and 7 bases at J, with 16 bases in the middle. This CDR3 has 14 residues. CDR3 residues: CSARALQGISEAFF. CDR3 in DNA: TGCAGTGCTAGAGCCTTACAGGGTATAAGTGAAGCTTTCTTT.